These 26 T cell receptor beta chains were sequenced from one sample in a study of CD8+CD57+ T cells in acquired aplastic anemia. CD8+CD57+ cell expansion had been shown by flow cytometry in patients chosen for sequencing. The TCR beta profiling, which covered VDJ combination and CDR3 sequence, was carried out using genomic DNA as the template. Using its own MiXCR run on the reads, TCRdb lists one record per CDR3 protein. The sample includes around 200,000 distinct CDR3 sequences, around 50% of them seen just once. Sequencing used sorted CD4+, CD8+, or CD8+CD57+ T cells (not recorded which) from PBMCs. All receptors derive from a human donor with aplastic anemia.

The gene calls are TRBV10-2 and TRBJ2-1, with TRBD2 identical over 7 bases. CDR1 and CDR2 from the germline V gene are WSHSY and SAAADI. V shed 7 bases and J 1 base; nucleotides not matched to a gene: 4. This CDR3 spans 14 amino acids. The DNA of the CDR3 is TGCGCCAGCAACCCGGGAGGATCCTACAATGAGCAGTTCTTC. It yields the protein CASNPGGSYNEQFF.

This clonotype was seen ten or more times. The V and J genes are TRBV5-4 and TRBJ2-5; 7 nucleotides line up with TRBD1. The CDR3 totals 15 residues. Germline V gives CDR1 SGHNT, CDR2 YYREEE (reference sequence). With V trimmed by 4 bases and J by 4 bases, 10 bases remained unmatched. The CDR3 sequence: CASSLRTGRAETQYF. The CDR3 DNA is TGTGCCAGCAGCCTAAGGACAGGTCGCGCAGAGACCCAGTACTTC.

This rearrangement joins TRBV19 to TRBJ2-7; TRBD1 aligns across 11 bases. CDR3 length: 15 amino acids. The junction had 2 bases not matched to a gene; V was cut back by 1 base and J by 3 bases. Germline CDR1 reads LNHDA; CDR2 reads SQIVND (reference sequence). The CDR3 loop reads CASSIGTGGGYEQYF. The CDR3 region has the DNA TGTGCCAGTAGTATAGGGACAGGGGGCGGCTACGAGCAGTACTTC.

There are many counts of this clonotype. The V gene is TRBV5-1, the J gene TRBJ2-5, with D maybe TRBD2 (6 bases). Between the trimmed V and J ends, which lost 3 bases and 3 bases, there was a span of 12 bases. CDR1 is SGHRS, CDR2 YFSETQ, per germline. The CDR3 is made up of 14 amino acids. CDR3 region: CASSSGGIEETQYF. Here the CDR3 DNA reads TGCGCCAGCAGCTCCGGAGGGATAGAAGAGACCCAGTACTTC. Full variable domain (outside the CDR3, taken from reference TRBV5-1 and TRBJ2-5): KAGVTQTPRYLIKTRGQQVTLSCSPISGHRSVSWYQQTPGQGLQFLFEYFSETQRNKGNFPGRFSGRQFSNSRSEMNVSTLELGDSALYLCASSSGGIEETQYFGPGTRLLVL.

The J gene is TRBJ2-3, the V gene TRBV4-3; 11 bases are shared with TRBD2. Trimming removed 1 base from V and 5 bases from J; junction bases left unmatched: 8. Germline values: CDR1 LGHNA, CDR2 YSLEER. The CDR3 is 17 amino acids. CDR3 protein: CASSQVAVAGGRDTQYF. CDR3 DNA sequence: TGCGCCAGCAGCCAAGTAGCGGTAGCGGGGGGGCGAGATACGCAGTATTTT.

The chain couples TRBV7-8 to TRBJ1-2; 10 bases agree with TRBD1. The V segment lost 5 bases and the J segment 8 bases; nucleotides outside the gene matches: 20. The CDR3 consists of 18 residues. The germline gives CDR1 SGHVS, CDR2 FQNEAQ. The CDR3 DNA follows: TGTGCCAGCAGCCCCTGGGACAGGGGAATCGTATCGGATGGAGGCTACACCTTC. It encodes CASSPWDRGIVSDGGYTF.

This chain uses TRBV7-2 with TRBJ1-2, with D perhaps matching TRBD1 (5 bases). The CDR3 consists of 13 residues. The V gene's germline CDR1 is SGHTA and CDR2 FQGNSA. V was pared by 5 bases and J by 7 bases, with 14 bases between. The CDR3 nucleotides are TGTGCCAGCAGCGAGGGACTAACCTGTGGCTACACCTTC. This translates into CASSEGLTCGYTF.

This clonotype has a count of ten or more. One end of the junction varies from germline; a read error may be responsible. The chain uses TRBV7-8 and TRBJ1-2, with D possibly TRBD1 on 6 matching bases. Germline lookup yields CDR1 SGHVS and CDR2 FQNEAQ. There are 17 residues in the CDR3. Written as DNA, the CDR3 is TGTGTCAGCAGCCCCCGGACAGACGCGACGGTTTTCTATGGCTACACCTTC. It specifies CVSSPRTDATVFYGYTF.

The V and J genes are TRBV2 and TRBJ2-7, with TRBD2 identical over 9 bases. Unmatched junction bases numbered 7, after V lost 4 bases and J lost 6 bases. Looked up from germline, CDR1 is SNHLY and CDR2 is FYNNEI. The CDR3 contains 14 residues. The CDR3 DNA sequence: TGTGCCAGCAGTGTCAGTAGCGGGGGTTTCGAGCAGTACTTC. The encoded protein is CASSVSSGGFEQYF.

This clonotype was seen many times. The V and J genes are TRBV7-9 and TRBJ1-1; weak D call: TRBD1 (6 bases). Germline V CDR1 and CDR2: SEHNR, FQNEAQ (reference sequence). The V gene lost 1 base and the J gene lost 1 base, with 10 bases spanning the gap. The CDR3 covers 15 residues. CDR3 nucleotides: TGTGCCAGCAGCTTAGTAGGGGGACAGAACACTGAAGCTTTCTTT. Translating gives CASSLVGGQNTEAFF.

Note on this clonotype: Germline is not matched at one junction end, which may reflect a read error. CDR3: CASGYSGLRTGGNYGYTF. CDR3 nucleotide sequence: TGTGCCAGCGGTTACTCGGGGTTACGGACAGGGGGCAACTATGGCTACACCTTC. The V and J genes are TRBV6-5 and TRBJ1-2; 11 bases line up with TRBD1. This CDR3 is 18 amino acids long. Per germline, CDR1 MNHEY and CDR2 SVGAGI.

The chain carries TRBV20-1 and TRBJ2-1; D is undetermined. The V gene's germline CDR1 is DFQATT and CDR2 SNEGSKA (reference sequence). Deletions cut 0 bases from V and 6 bases from J, with 6 bases between. The CDR3 has 12 amino acids. This CDR3 is CSARDRPNEQFF. In DNA, the CDR3 is TGCAGTGCTAGAGATCGACCCAATGAGCAGTTCTTC.

In this sample, this clonotype turned up many times. V gene TRBV2 combines with J gene TRBJ1-2, with D possibly matching TRBD1 (5 bases). Germline lookup yields CDR1 SNHLY and CDR2 FYNNEI. V was clipped by 7 bases and J by 4 bases, with 13 bases between them. CDR3 length: 13 residues. The CDR3 DNA sequence: TGTGCCAGCACCTACCAAGGGGTCTATGGCTACACCTTC. Residues: CASTYQGVYGYTF.

The chain couples TRBV24-1 to TRBJ1-5; D not resolved. This CDR3 has 15 residues. Trimming shortened V by 2 bases and J by 0 bases, and 7 bases separated the two germline ends. The germline V gene has CDR1 KGHDR and CDR2 SFDVKD. The CDR3 spells CATSDSGYSNQPQHF. The CDR3 DNA reads TGTGCCACCAGTGATTCCGGTTATAGCAATCAGCCCCAGCATTTT.

The chain links TRBV7-2 to TRBJ2-7, with D maybe TRBD2 (6 bases). Trimming pared 9 bases from V and 4 bases from J, leaving 19 bases between. CDR3 size: 14 residues. Germline loops: CDR1 SGHTA, CDR2 FQGNSA. This CDR3 is CASSSGEARYEQYF. The CDR3 DNA reads as TGTGCCAGTTCCTCGGGGGAAGCACGATACGAGCAGTACTTC.

This chain connects TRBV10-3 to TRBJ2-3; D is perhaps TRBD1 or TRBD2 (5 bases each). V dropped 7 bases and J dropped 2 bases, with 7 bases sitting between them. Per the germline V gene, CDR1 is ENHRY and CDR2 is SYGVKD. The CDR3 extends over 12 amino acids. In nucleotides, the CDR3 is TGTGCCATCAAAGGGACCACAGATACGCAGTATTTT. Translation gives CAIKGTTDTQYF.

This clonotype was found many times. V and J are TRBV9 and TRBJ2-3; D is possibly TRBD2 (5 bases). With 0 bases removed from V and 8 bases from J, the gap between germline ends came to 7 bases. Germline-derived CDR1 and CDR2 are SGDLS and YYNGEE. CDR3 size: 12 residues. CDR3 nucleotide sequence: TGTGCCAGCAGCGTAGGCCGGGGTACGCAGTATTTT. It is translated as CASSVGRGTQYF.

This clonotype has ten or more counts. The chain recombines TRBV5-1 with TRBJ2-7, with D perhaps assigned TRBD1 or TRBD2 (7 bases each). Germline V gene lookup returns CDR1 SGHRS and CDR2 YFSETQ. Trimming took 4 bases from V and 6 from J, leaving 20 bases between them. This CDR3 is built from 15 residues. The CDR3: CASSPQGRGGFEQYF. CDR3 bases: TGCGCCAGCAGCCCGCAGGGCAGGGGGGGCTTCGAGCAGTACTTC. Drawing the rest from reference TRBV5-1 and TRBJ2-7, the complete variable domain is KAGVTQTPRYLIKTRGQQVTLSCSPISGHRSVSWYQQTPGQGLQFLFEYFSETQRNKGNFPGRFSGRQFSNSRSEMNVSTLELGDSALYLCASSPQGRGGFEQYFGPGTRLTVT.

This clonotype was observed at least ten times. CDR3 region: CSAGRLSNQPQHF. The CDR3 DNA is TGCAGTGCTGGAAGACTTAGCAATCAGCCCCAGCATTTT. The rearrangement links TRBV20-1 to TRBJ1-5; D gene ambiguous. CDR1 and CDR2 (germline): DFQATT, SNEGSKA (reference sequence). V lost 5 bases and J lost 0, with 8 bases in between. The CDR3 totals 13 residues.

The chain is built from TRBV13 and TRBJ1-6; D call uncertain. The CDR3 is made up of 14 amino acids. Trimming left V 1 base short and J 7 bases short, with 8 bases between. The germline CDR1 and CDR2 sequences are PRHDT and FYEKMQ (reference sequence). CDR3 sequence: CASSLAIGNSPLHF. The CDR3 DNA reads TGTGCCAGCAGCTTAGCCATTGGGAATTCACCCCTCCACTTT.

The CDR3, as DNA: TGTGCCAGCAGTTTACTAGCGGGGGGAGATACGCAGTATTTT. As protein: CASSLLAGGDTQYF. This sequence joins TRBV12-3 or TRBV12-4 and TRBJ2-3; TRBD2 aligns across 11 bases. V dropped 2 bases and J dropped 5; count of bases not matched to a gene: 0. The CDR3 consists of 14 residues.

This clonotype has only a few counts. The chain combines TRBV18 with TRBJ2-3, with D possibly matching TRBD1 (6 bases). This CDR3 is 14 amino acids long. V was cut by 3 bases and J by 2 bases, with 9 bases left in between. Germline loops: CDR1 KGHSH, CDR2 LQKENI. The DNA for the CDR3 is TGTGCCAGCTCACCCGACAGGTCCACAGATACGCAGTATTTT. Translated, it gives CASSPDRSTDTQYF. The full variable domain, its missing parts supplied by reference TRBV18 and TRBJ2-3, is NAGVMQNPRHLVRRRGQEARLRCSPMKGHSHVYWYRQLPEEGLKFMVYLQKENIIDESGMPKERFSAEFPKEGPSILRIQQVVRGDSAAYFCASSPDRSTDTQYFGPGTRLTVL.

With respect to this clonotype: One junction end disagrees with the germline gene, perhaps due to a read error. This chain links TRBV5-1 with TRBJ2-1; D is perhaps TRBD1 or TRBD2 (6 bases each). This CDR3 spans 15 amino acids. CDR1 and CDR2 from the germline V gene are SGHRS and YFSETQ. The CDR3 nucleotides are TGTGCCAGCAGCCAGTATCGGGGGCCCTACAATGAGCAGTTCTTC. This translates into CASSQYRGPYNEQFF.

A remark on this clonotype: A much larger clone lies a single base off, so this may be a read error. The CDR3 ends on some other residue instead of the conserved phenylalanine or tryptophan, so this is likely a read error. This sequence joins TRBV28 and TRBJ1-4; D gene uncertain. Trimming left V 2 bases short and J 0 bases short, with 7 bases between. The CDR3 runs to 15 residues. Germline V CDR1 and CDR2: MDHEN, SYDVKM. The CDR3 nucleotides are TGTGCCAGCAGTTTAACGGGGTCAACTAATGAAAAACTGTTTCTT. As protein: CASSLTGSTNEKLFL.

CDR3 region: CEGEARGRSYEQYF. The CDR3 bases are TGCGAGGGGGAGGCTAGGGGGCGCTCCTACGAGCAGTACTTC. V is TRBV10-1 and J is TRBJ2-7; a possible D gene is TRBD1 (7 bases). The germline gives CDR1 WNHNN, CDR2 SYGVQD (reference sequence). CDR3 length equals 14 residues.

This rearrangement joins TRBV20-1 to TRBJ1-6; D not certain. The CDR3 sequence is 12 residues long. Germline-derived CDR1 and CDR2 are DFQATT and SNEGSKA (reference sequence). V lost 4 bases to trimming and J lost 3 bases, with 4 bases between them. CDR3 amino acids: CSATVYNSPLHF. Here the CDR3 DNA reads TGCAGTGCTACTGTCTATAATTCACCCCTCCACTTT.